Following are 4 T cell receptor beta chains from one sample sequenced in a study of blood T cell repertoires in COVID-19. Sequenced by immunoSEQ multiplex PCR; TCRdb stores in-frame clones only, minus some. The sample has about 250,000 clones, around 83% seen once. Sequences were obtained from PBMCs or T cells enriched from blood (not recorded which). These receptor sequences come from a man in his forties who had been exposed to COVID-19.

The gene calls are TRBV19 and TRBJ2-2, with TRBD1 identical over 10 bases. The CDR3 has 17 amino acids. V gave up 7 bases and J gave up 7 bases; unmatched junction bases: 15. The germline gives CDR1 LNHDA, CDR2 SQIVND (reference sequence). The CDR3 DNA reads as TGTGCCAGTACCTACGGAGGCCCGGGACAGGGGTTCGGGGAGCTGTTTTTT. Its protein product is CASTYGGPGQGFGELFF.

The chain joins TRBV3-1 (or the pseudogene TRBV3-2) to TRBJ2-5; D may be TRBD1 (6 bases). CDR1 is LGHDT and CDR2 is YNNKEL in the germline V gene (reference sequence). The CDR3 sequence is 13 residues long. V gave up 6 bases and J gave up 5 bases, with 13 bases separating them. DNA for the CDR3: TGTGCCAGCAGTCCACAGGGAAGCGAGACCCAGTACTTC. Its protein is CASSPQGSETQYF.

The chain is built from TRBV3-1 (or the pseudogene TRBV3-2) and TRBJ1-3, with 8 nucleotides matching TRBD1. Germline V gene data show CDR1 as LGHDT and CDR2 as YNNKEL (reference sequence). With V trimmed by 5 bases and J by 0 bases, 3 bases remained unmatched. CDR3 size: 15 residues. CDR3: CASSVDRGSGNTIYF. In nucleotides, the CDR3 is TGTGCCAGCAGCGTCGACAGGGGCTCTGGAAACACCATATATTTT.

A word on this clone: At the DNA level, this CDR3 is encoded by other sequences in the same sample as well. This sequence joins TRBV7-9 and TRBJ1-5, with D uncertain. The germline CDR1 and CDR2 sequences are SEHNR and FQNEAQ (reference sequence). Trimming cost V 5 bases and J 5 bases, with 7 bases left between them. The CDR3 loop spans 12 amino acids. The CDR3 sequence: CASSLGDQPQHF. Here the CDR3 DNA reads TGTGCCAGCAGCCTCGGGGATCAGCCCCAGCATTTT.